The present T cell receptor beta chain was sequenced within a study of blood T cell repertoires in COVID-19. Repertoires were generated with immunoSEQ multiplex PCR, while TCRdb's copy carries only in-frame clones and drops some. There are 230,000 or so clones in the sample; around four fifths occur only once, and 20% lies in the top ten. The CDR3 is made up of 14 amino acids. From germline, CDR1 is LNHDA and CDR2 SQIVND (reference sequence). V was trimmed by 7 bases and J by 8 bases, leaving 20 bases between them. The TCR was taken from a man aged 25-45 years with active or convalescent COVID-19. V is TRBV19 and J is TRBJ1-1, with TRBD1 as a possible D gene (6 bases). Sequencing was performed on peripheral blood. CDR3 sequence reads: CASIRNRAYAEAFF. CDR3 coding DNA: TGTGCCAGTATCCGTAACAGGGCTTACGCCGAAGCTTTCTTT.